These 3 T cell receptor beta chains were all obtained from the same sample, sequenced in a study of blood T cell repertoires in COVID-19. TCRdb keeps only in-frame clones here, not all; method: immunoSEQ multiplex PCR. The sample includes over 300,000 clones, around four fifths of them seen just once. Sequenced: peripheral blood. The receptors stem from a woman aged 50 to 60 with acute or convalescent COVID-19.

This chain connects TRBV27 to TRBJ2-1; the match to TRBD2 covers 11 bases. V was pared by 5 bases and J by 3 bases, with 6 bases of the junction left unmatched. In germline, CDR1 is MNHEY, CDR2 SMNVEV (reference sequence). CDR3 size: 16 residues. The CDR3 nucleotides are TGTGCCAGCAGTGCAACGACTAGCGGGGTCTACAATGAGCAGTTCTTC. Its protein product is CASSATTSGVYNEQFF.

CDR3 region: CASSDYRAEKLFF. The CDR3 nucleotides are TGTGCCAGCAGTGACTACAGGGCCGAAAAACTGTTTTTT. The chain carries TRBV25-1 and TRBJ1-4, with D possibly matching TRBD1 (6 bases). This CDR3 region has 13 residues. V was cut by 3 bases and J by 8 bases, with 10 bases left in between. CDR1 is MGHDK, CDR2 SYGVNS, per germline. Looking up the rest from reference TRBV25-1 and TRBJ1-4 gives the full variable domain: EADIYQTPRYLVIGTGKKITLECSQTMGHDKMYWYQQDPGMELHLIHYSYGVNSTEKGDLSSESTVSRIRTEHFPLTLESARPSHTSQYLCASSDYRAEKLFFGSGTQLSVL.

A single count supports this clone. The chain combines TRBV5-4 with TRBJ2-2, with 11 bases identical to TRBD1. The V gene end was trimmed by 1 base and the J gene end by 6 bases; junction bases not matched to a gene: 5. The CDR3 consists of 16 residues. From germline, CDR1 is SGHNT and CDR2 YYREEE (reference sequence). The chain's CDR3 is CASSLSGTGGAGELFF. The CDR3 DNA is TGTGCCAGCAGCTTGAGTGGGACAGGGGGTGCCGGGGAGCTGTTTTTT.